This TCR beta chain was observed in a study of T-cell reconstitution after alpha-beta-depleted transplantation in children. This clonotype was recorded at least ten times. This CDR3 is 16 amino acids long. The germline CDR1 and CDR2 sequences are MNHEY and SMNVEV (reference sequence). V was trimmed by 5 bases and J by 2 bases, leaving 16 bases between them. Molecular barcoding with unique molecular identifiers was used for the TCRbeta library. TCRdb fed the PCR reads into MiXCR, producing one record per CDR3 protein. Among 65,000 to 75,000 distinct CDR3 sequences, roughly 5% were seen once, and the ten largest hold 15% to 20%.

This sequence was found in a boy in the first two years of life who had a stem cell transplant for acute myeloid leukemia, so the T cells may come from the graft donor. The gene calls are TRBV27 and TRBJ1-5, with TRBD1 as a possible D gene (6 bases). Sequenced material: PBMCs, mostly from graft donor cells, taken 180 days after TCRalphabeta/CD19-depleted stem cell transplant. CDR3 coding DNA: TGTGCCAGCAGTCTGATCACAGGGATCGGCAATCAGCCCCAGCATTTT. This gives the protein CASSLITGIGNQPQHF.